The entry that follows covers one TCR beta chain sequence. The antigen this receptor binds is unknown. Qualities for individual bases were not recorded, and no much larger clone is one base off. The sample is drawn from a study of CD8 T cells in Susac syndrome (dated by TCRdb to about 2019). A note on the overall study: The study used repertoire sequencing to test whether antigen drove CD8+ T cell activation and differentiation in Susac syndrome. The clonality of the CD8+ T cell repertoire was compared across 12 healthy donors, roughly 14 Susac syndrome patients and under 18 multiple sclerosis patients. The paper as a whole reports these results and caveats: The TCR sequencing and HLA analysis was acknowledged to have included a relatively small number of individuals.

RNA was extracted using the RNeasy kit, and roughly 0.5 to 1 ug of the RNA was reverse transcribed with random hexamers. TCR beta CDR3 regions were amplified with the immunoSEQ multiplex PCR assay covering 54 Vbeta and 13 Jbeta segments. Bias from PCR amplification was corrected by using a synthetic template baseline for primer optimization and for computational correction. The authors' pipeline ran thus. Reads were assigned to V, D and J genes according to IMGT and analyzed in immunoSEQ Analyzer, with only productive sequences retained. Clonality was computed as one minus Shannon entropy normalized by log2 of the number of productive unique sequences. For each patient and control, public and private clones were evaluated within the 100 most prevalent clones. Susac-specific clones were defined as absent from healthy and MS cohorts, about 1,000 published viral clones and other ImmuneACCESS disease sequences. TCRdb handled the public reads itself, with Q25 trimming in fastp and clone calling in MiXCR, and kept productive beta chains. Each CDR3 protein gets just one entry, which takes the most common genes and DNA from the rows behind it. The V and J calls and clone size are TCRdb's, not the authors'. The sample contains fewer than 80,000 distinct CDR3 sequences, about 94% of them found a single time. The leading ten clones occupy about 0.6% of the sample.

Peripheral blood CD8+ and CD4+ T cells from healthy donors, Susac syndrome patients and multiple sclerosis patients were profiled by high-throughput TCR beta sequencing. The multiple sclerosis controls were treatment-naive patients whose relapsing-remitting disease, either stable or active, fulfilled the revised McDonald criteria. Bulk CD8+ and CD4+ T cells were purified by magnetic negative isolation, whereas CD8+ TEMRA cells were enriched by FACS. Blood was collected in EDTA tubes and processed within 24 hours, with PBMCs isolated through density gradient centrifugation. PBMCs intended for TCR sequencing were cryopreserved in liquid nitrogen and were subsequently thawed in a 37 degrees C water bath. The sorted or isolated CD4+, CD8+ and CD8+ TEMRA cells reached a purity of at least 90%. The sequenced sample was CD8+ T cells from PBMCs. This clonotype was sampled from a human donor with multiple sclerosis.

Here is the DNA: TGTGCCAGCAGTTACGTATCCCAGGGGGTTCCCTACGAGCAGTACTTC. Translated, this is CASSYVSQGVPYEQYF. The rearrangement joined TRBV6-2 or TRBV6-3 to TRBJ2-7; TRBD1 aligns with 7 central bases. CDR1 and CDR2 are read off the germline V gene as MNHEY and SVGEGT. From V the trimming removes 2 bases and from J it removes 2 bases, while the gene matches leave 9 bases of the junction unaccounted for. Including cysteine and phenylalanine, the CDR3 has 16 amino acids. Just CDR3 DNA is preserved here, 48 bases in frame from base 1.